This T cell receptor beta chain was sequenced for a study of spatial heterogeneity in lung cancer. This clonotype turned up a few times. Germline trimming cut 4 bases from V and 5 bases from J; bases unmatched to any gene: 10. Germline assignment: CDR1 LNHDA and CDR2 SQIVND (reference sequence). This CDR3 region has 15 residues. Via MiXCR, TCRdb re-called the 5' RACE reads, giving one row per CDR3 protein. Of approximately 40,000 distinct CDR3 sequences listed, about 6.8% are singletons. The time point here: sample taken at primary tumor resection. The receptor comes from a female donor with early-stage non-small cell lung cancer. The rearrangement uses TRBV19 and TRBJ2-5; 7 bases are shared with TRBD1. The material sequenced was PBMCs, taken at surgery. CDR3 in amino acids: CASSTRQGGLETQYF. The CDR3 DNA sequence: TGTGCCAGTAGTACTAGACAAGGGGGCTTGGAGACCCAGTACTTC.